The rows below give T cell receptor beta chains drawn from one sample of a study of OX40 agonist ivuxolimab in advanced cancers. Generated by immunoSEQ multiplex PCR, the TCRdb table keeps only in-frame clones and is missing some. The sample records tens of thousands of clones, approximately 91% being singletons. Sequences were derived from CD4+ or CD8+ T cells sorted from blood, sampled in a trial of the OX40 agonist ivuxolimab. These receptors came from an adult with an advanced solid tumor such as melanoma, head and neck, liver or kidney cancer. The CDR3 runs from the conserved cysteine through the conserved F or W. The D gene is left open where the match is weak. Size values are once, few and many counts, or a class for expanded clones, and some rows have none.

j_call v_call cdr3_length clone_size d_call cdr3_nt cdr3_aa
TRBJ2-1 TRBV7-9 16 NA TRBD1 TGTGCCAGCAGCTTAGGAGACAGGGGGAGCTACAATGAGCAGTTCTTC CASSLGDRGSYNEQFF
TRBJ1-5 TRBV2 13 many NA TGTGCCAGCATGAAAGACGGGGCCCAGCCCCAGCATTTT CASMKDGAQPQHF
TRBJ2-3 TRBV23-1 15 NA TRBD2 TGCGCCAGCATGGCCGGGACTACGGACACAGATGCGCAGTATTTT CASMAGTTDTDAQYF
TRBJ2-2 TRBV18 14 NA NA TGTGCCAGCTCACCAGGGACGAACACCGGGGAGCTGTTTTTT CASSPGTNTGELFF
TRBJ1-1 TRBV5-1 14 NA NA TGCGCCAGCAGCCTCGACCACGGGGGAACTGAAGCTTTCTTT CASSLDHGGTEAFF
TRBJ2-5 TRBV4-2 16 NA TRBD2 TGTGCCAGCAGCCCCGGACTAGCGGAAGCCAAGAGGACCCAGTACTTC CASSPGLAEAKRTQYF
TRBJ2-2 TRBV5-1 15 NA TRBD1 TGCGCCAGCAGCTCGGGACAGAGAAACACCGGGGAGCTGTTTTTT CASSSGQRNTGELFF
TRBJ2-5 TRBV11-2 15 NA NA TGTGCCAGCAGCCGGAGCGGCCAGTACCAAGAGACCCAGTACTTC CASSRSGQYQETQYF
TRBJ2-3 TRBV2 13 NA NA TGTGCCAGCAGTTCCGAGAGCACAGATACGCAGTATTTT CASSSESTDTQYF
TRBJ1-1 TRBV30 15 few NA TGTGCCTGGAGTGCCCTACAGGGATGGTGGACTGAAGCTTTCTTT CAWSALQGWWTEAFF
TRBJ1-1 TRBV5-1 13 NA NA TGCGCCAGCAGCTTGGTTCCGAACACTGAAGCTTTCTTT CASSLVPNTEAFF
TRBJ2-7 TRBV5-6 12 NA TRBD1 TGTGCCAGCAGCGAGGACAGGGGCGAGCAGTACTTC CASSEDRGEQYF
TRBJ2-5 TRBV18 16 NA NA TGTGCCAGCTCACGCCAGGGACTGATGTACCAAGAGACCCAGTACTTC CASSRQGLMYQETQYF
TRBJ2-7 TRBV6-5 14 NA NA TGTGCCAGCAGTTACGACCGGACCTCCTACGAGCAGTACTTC CASSYDRTSYEQYF
TRBJ2-7 TRBV11-2 15 NA TRBD1 TGTGCCAGCAGCTTACGGGCAGGGGGTTTCTACGAGCAGTACTTC CASSLRAGGFYEQYF